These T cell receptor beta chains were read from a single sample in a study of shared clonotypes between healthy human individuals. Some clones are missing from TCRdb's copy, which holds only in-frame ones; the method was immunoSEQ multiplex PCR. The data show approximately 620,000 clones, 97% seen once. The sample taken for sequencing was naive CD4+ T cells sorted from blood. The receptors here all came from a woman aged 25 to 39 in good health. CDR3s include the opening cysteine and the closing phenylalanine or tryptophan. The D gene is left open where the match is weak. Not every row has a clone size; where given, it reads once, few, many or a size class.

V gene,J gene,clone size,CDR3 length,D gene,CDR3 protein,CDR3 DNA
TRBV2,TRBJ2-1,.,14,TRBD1,CASAGQGGHNEQFF,TGTGCCAGCGCCGGACAGGGGGGACACAATGAGCAGTTCTTC
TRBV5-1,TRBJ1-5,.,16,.,CASRFGPTDSNQPQHF,TGCGCCAGCAGATTTGGCCCGACTGATAGCAATCAGCCCCAGCATTTT
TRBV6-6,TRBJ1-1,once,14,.,CASSYSRRDTQAFF,TGTGCCAGCAGTTACTCGCGGAGGGACACCCAAGCTTTCTTT
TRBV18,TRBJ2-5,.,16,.,CASSLTEVTGQETQYF,TGTGCCAGCTCACTGACAGAGGTAACCGGCCAAGAGACCCAGTACTTC
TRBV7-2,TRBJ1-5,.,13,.,CASSLIGYTPQHF,TGTGCCAGCAGCCTAATAGGATACACGCCCCAGCATTTT
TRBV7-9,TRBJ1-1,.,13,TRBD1,CASSFQGDTEAFF,TGTGCCAGCAGTTTCCAGGGGGACACTGAAGCTTTCTTT
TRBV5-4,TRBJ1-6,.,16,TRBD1,CASSWVPGQHNSPLHF,TGTGCCAGCAGCTGGGTCCCGGGACAGCATAATTCACCCCTCCACTTT
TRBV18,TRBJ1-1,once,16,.,CASSRIPRRPGTEAFF,TGTGCCAGCTCACGAATACCTAGGCGGCCGGGCACTGAAGCTTTCTTT
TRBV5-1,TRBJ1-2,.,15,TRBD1,CASSLAEGGGYGYTF,TGCGCCAGCAGCTTGGCCGAAGGGGGCGGCTATGGCTACACCTTC
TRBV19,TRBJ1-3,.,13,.,CASSGASGNTIYF,TGTGCCAGTAGTGGTGCCTCTGGAAACACCATATATTTT
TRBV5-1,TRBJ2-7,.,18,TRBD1,CASSLTSGFSVTGVEQYF,TGCGCCAGCAGCTTGACCAGCGGTTTTTCCGTTACAGGGGTCGAGCAGTACTTC
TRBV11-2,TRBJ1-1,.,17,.,CASSPVQGTSAVPQAFF,TGTGCCAGCAGCCCCGTGCAGGGCACTTCGGCTGTCCCCCAAGCTTTCTTT
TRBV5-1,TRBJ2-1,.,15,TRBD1,CASGLEPGQFNEQFF,TGCGCCAGCGGACTTGAACCGGGACAGTTCAATGAGCAGTTCTTC
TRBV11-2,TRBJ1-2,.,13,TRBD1,CASSSQGAHGYTF,TGTGCCAGCAGTTCACAGGGGGCGCATGGCTACACCTTC
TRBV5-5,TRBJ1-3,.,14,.,CASSLGSSGNTIYF,TGTGCCAGCAGCTTGGGCAGCTCTGGAAACACCATATATTTT
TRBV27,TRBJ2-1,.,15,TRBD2,CASSRTSGTYNEQFF,TGTGCCAGCAGCCGGACTAGCGGGACCTACAATGAGCAGTTCTTC
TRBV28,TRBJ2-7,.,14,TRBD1,CASSSGTGYHEQYF,TGTGCCAGCAGTTCAGGGACAGGGTACCACGAGCAGTACTTC
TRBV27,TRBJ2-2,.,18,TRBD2,CASSPPGLAVFQPGELFF,TGTGCCAGCAGTCCCCCCGGACTAGCCGTATTCCAGCCCGGGGAGCTGTTTTTT
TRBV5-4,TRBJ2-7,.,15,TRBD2,CASSLAGGRSYEQYF,TGTGCCAGCAGCTTGGCGGGAGGGCGATCTTACGAGCAGTACTTC
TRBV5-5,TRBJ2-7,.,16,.,CASSLDIGRWSYEQYF,TGTGCCAGCAGCTTGGATATTGGGAGGTGGTCCTACGAGCAGTACTTC
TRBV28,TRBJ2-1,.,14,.,CASRLQSTFNEQFF,TGTGCCAGCAGGTTACAGTCTACGTTTAATGAGCAGTTCTTC
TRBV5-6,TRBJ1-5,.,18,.,CASSLEDTGMRSNQPQHF,TGTGCCAGCAGCTTGGAAGACACAGGGATGAGAAGCAATCAGCCCCAGCATTTT
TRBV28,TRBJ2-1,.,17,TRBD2,CASSLEVRVAGLNEQFF,TGTGCCAGCAGTTTAGAAGTGAGAGTAGCGGGCCTAAATGAGCAGTTCTTC
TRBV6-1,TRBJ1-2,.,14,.,CASSEALGGYGYTF,TGTGCCAGCAGTGAAGCTTTAGGGGGGTATGGCTACACCTTC
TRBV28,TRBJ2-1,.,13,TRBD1,CASSLWTGVEQFF,TGTGCCAGCAGTTTATGGACAGGGGTTGAGCAGTTCTTC
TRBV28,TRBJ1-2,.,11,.,CASRGLSGYTF,TGTGCCAGCAGGGGGTTGAGTGGCTACACCTTC
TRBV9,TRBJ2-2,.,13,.,CASGVRDTGELFF,TGTGCCAGCGGGGTTAGGGACACCGGGGAGCTGTTTTTT
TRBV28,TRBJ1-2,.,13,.,CASSIAPQYGYTF,TGTGCCAGCAGTATTGCCCCCCAATATGGCTACACCTTC
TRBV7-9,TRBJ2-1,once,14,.,CASSLVGMDSQQFF,TGTGCCAGCAGCTTAGTCGGAATGGACAGTCAGCAGTTCTTC
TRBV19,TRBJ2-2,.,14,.,CASSISGNTGELFF,TGTGCCAGTAGTATTTCCGGGAACACCGGGGAGCTGTTTTTT
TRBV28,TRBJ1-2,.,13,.,CASSLRGNYGYTF,TGTGCCAGCAGTTTACGCGGGAACTATGGCTACACCTTC
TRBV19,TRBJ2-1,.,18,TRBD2,CASSPGLAAGATDNEQFF,TGTGCCAGTAGTCCCGGACTAGCGGCAGGGGCCACAGACAATGAGCAGTTCTTC
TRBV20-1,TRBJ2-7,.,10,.,CSARVEEQYF,TGCAGTGCTAGAGTAGAAGAGCAGTACTTC
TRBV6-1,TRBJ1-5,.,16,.,CASSEVSGGRNQPQHF,TGTGCCAGCAGTGAAGTATCGGGGGGGCGAAATCAGCCCCAGCATTTT
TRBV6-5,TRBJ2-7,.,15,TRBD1,CASSMDRGIGYEQYF,TGTGCCAGCAGCATGGACAGGGGCATTGGCTACGAGCAGTACTTC
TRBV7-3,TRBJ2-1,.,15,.,CASSLDLKLYNEQFF,TGTGCCAGCAGCTTAGATTTGAAACTTTACAATGAGCAGTTCTTC
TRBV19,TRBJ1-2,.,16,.,CASSIGRQPPTYGYTF,TGTGCCAGTAGTATAGGGAGACAGCCACCGACCTATGGCTACACCTTC
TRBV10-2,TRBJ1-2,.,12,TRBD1,CASTGQGVGYTF,TGCGCCAGCACCGGACAGGGTGTTGGCTACACCTTC
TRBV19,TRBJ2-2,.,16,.,CASSIIQGVGPGELFF,TGTGCCAGTAGTATAATTCAAGGGGTCGGGCCCGGGGAGCTGTTTTTT
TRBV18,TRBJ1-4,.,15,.,CASSPGQTTNEKLFF,TGTGCCAGCTCACCGGGACAAACAACTAATGAAAAACTGTTTTTT
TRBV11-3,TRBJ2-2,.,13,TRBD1,CASSWGTAGELFF,TGTGCCAGCAGCTGGGGGACAGCCGGGGAGCTGTTTTTT
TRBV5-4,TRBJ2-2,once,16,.,CASSLITGPNTGELFF,TGTGCCAGCAGCTTGATTACCGGTCCGAACACCGGGGAGCTGTTTTTT
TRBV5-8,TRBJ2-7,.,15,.,CASSLRWTPTYEQYF,TGTGCCAGCAGCTTGAGGTGGACACCAACCTACGAGCAGTACTTC
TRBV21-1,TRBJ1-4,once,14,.,CASGRGTANEKLFF,TGTGCCAGCGGCCGAGGTACAGCTAATGAAAAACTGTTTTTT
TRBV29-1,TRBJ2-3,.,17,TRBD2,CSVEGLRGRVKVGTQYF,TGCAGCGTTGAAGGCCTCCGGGGGAGGGTTAAGGTTGGTACGCAGTATTTT
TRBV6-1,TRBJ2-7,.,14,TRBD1,CASLQGASSYEQYF,TGTGCCAGCCTCCAGGGGGCGTCTTCCTACGAGCAGTACTTC
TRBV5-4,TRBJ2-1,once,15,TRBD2,CASSLPASGSQEQFF,TGTGCCAGCAGCTTGCCAGCTAGCGGGAGCCAGGAGCAGTTCTTC
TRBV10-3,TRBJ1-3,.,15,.,CAISPAPGSGNTIYF,TGTGCCATCAGCCCAGCCCCCGGCTCTGGAAACACCATATATTTT
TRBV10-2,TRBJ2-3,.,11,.,CASSRTDTQYF,TGCGCCAGCAGTCGGACAGATACGCAGTATTTT
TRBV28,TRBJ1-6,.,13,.,CASRGQTKSPLHF,TGTGCCAGCAGAGGACAGACAAAGTCACCCCTCCACTTT
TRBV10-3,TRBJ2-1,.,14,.,CAINDESSYNEQFF,TGTGCCATCAACGATGAAAGCTCCTACAATGAGCAGTTCTTC
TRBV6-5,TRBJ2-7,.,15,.,CASSYAYKKSYEQYF,TGTGCCAGCAGTTACGCGTACAAGAAATCCTACGAGCAGTACTTC
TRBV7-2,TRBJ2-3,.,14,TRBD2,CASSFGLAADTQYF,TGTGCCAGCAGCTTCGGACTAGCTGCAGATACGCAGTATTTT